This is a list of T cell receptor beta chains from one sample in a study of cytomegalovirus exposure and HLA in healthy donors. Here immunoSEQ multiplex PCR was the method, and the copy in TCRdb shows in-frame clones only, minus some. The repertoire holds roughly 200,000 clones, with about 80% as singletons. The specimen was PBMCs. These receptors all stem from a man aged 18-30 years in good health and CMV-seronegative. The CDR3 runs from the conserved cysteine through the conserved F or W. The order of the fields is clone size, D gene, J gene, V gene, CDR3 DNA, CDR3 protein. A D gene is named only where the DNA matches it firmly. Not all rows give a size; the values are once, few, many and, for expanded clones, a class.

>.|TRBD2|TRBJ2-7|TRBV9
TGTGCCAGCAGCCTGGGCGGGACTAGCTCCTACGAGCAGTACTTC
CASSLGGTSSYEQYF
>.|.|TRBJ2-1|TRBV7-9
TGTGCCAGCAGCTACAGGTTAGAAGGAAACAATGAGCAGTTCTTC
CASSYRLEGNNEQFF
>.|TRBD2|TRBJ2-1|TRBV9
TGTGCCAGCAGCGTAGGGGGACTAGCGGGAGTCTTCGACAATGAGCAGTTCTTC
CASSVGGLAGVFDNEQFF
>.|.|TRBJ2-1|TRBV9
TGTGCCAGCAGCTCTTCAGCGGAGCCGTACAATGAGCAGTTCTTC
CASSSSAEPYNEQFF
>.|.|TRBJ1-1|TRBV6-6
TGTGCCGGCACCGAGTCCATACAGATGAACACTGAAGCTTTCTTT
CAGTESIQMNTEAFF
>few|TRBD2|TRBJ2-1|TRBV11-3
TGTGCCAGCAGCTTAAGCGGGAGTTCCTACAATGAGCAGTTCTTC
CASSLSGSSYNEQFF
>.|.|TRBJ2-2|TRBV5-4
TGTGCCAGCAGCATTGGGAGTGGGGAGCTGTTTTTT
CASSIGSGELFF
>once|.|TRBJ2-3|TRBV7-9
TGTGCCAGCAGCTTAGGGGCAGGGGCTGACACAGATACGCAGTATTTT
CASSLGAGADTDTQYF
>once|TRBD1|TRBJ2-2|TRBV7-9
TGTGCCAGCAGCTCTAACCCGACAGGGTTGGTCCCCGGGGAGCTGTTTTTT
CASSSNPTGLVPGELFF
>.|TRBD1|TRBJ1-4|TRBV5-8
TGTGCCAGCAGCTTACAGGGGACTGCAACTAATGAAAAACTGTTTTTT
CASSLQGTATNEKLFF
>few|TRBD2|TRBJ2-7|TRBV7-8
TGTGCCAGCAGCTTATCCGCGACTAGCGGGAGGTCTCCCTACGAGCAGTACTTC
CASSLSATSGRSPYEQYF
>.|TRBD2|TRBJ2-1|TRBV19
TGTGCCAGTACCCCATACCCTCGAGGGACTAGCGGGAGTTATGAGCAGTTCTTC
CASTPYPRGTSGSYEQFF
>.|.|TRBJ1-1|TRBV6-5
TGTGCCAGCAGTTACTCTCGGGGTGGTTTACCTGAAGCTTTCTTT
CASSYSRGGLPEAFF
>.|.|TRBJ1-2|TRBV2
TGTGCCAGCAGCGTAGAGACGGGGAGCTACACCTTC
CASSVETGSYTF
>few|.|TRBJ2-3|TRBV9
TGTGCCAGCAGCGTATACGGGAATACGCAGTATTTT
CASSVYGNTQYF
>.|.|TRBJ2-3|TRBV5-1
TGCGCCAGCAGCTTCAGGGATGCTAGCACAGATACGCAGTATTTT
CASSFRDASTDTQYF
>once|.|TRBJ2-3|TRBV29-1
TGCAGCTACCGGCGGAAAGCTGGTTTTAGCACAGATACGCAGTATTTT
CSYRRKAGFSTDTQYF
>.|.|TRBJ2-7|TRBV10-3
TGTGCCATCAGGGGCAGGACTTCCTACGGGCAGTACTTC
CAIRGRTSYGQYF
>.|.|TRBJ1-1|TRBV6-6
TGTGCCAGCAGCCCCAGAGTCGGGGGGGCTCGGGTTGAAGCTTTCTTT
CASSPRVGGARVEAFF
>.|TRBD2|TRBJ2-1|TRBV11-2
TGTGCCAGCAGCGCACTAGCGGGAGGCAATGAGCAGTTCTTC
CASSALAGGNEQFF
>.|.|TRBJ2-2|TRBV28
TGTGCCAGCAGTGCGGCTCAGAACACCGGGGAGCTGTTTTTT
CASSAAQNTGELFF
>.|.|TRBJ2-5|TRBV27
TGTGCCAGCCGCCCCACAGGGAGCCGAGAGACCCAGTACTTC
CASRPTGSRETQYF
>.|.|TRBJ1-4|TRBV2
TGTGCCAGCCTCACAAACCCCGTGAGGCGAGGTGAAAAACTGTTTTTT
CASLTNPVRRGEKLFF
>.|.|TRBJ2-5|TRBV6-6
TGTGCCAGCAGTTCCGGCCCAACAGGAGAGACCCAGTACTTC
CASSSGPTGETQYF
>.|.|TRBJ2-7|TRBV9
TGTGCCAGCAGCCCTGGAGGGTGGGGAGGTTACGAGCAGTACTTC
CASSPGGWGGYEQYF
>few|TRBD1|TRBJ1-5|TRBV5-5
TGTGCCAGCAGCCTACAGGGGGGTAGCAATCAGCCCCAGCATTTT
CASSLQGGSNQPQHF